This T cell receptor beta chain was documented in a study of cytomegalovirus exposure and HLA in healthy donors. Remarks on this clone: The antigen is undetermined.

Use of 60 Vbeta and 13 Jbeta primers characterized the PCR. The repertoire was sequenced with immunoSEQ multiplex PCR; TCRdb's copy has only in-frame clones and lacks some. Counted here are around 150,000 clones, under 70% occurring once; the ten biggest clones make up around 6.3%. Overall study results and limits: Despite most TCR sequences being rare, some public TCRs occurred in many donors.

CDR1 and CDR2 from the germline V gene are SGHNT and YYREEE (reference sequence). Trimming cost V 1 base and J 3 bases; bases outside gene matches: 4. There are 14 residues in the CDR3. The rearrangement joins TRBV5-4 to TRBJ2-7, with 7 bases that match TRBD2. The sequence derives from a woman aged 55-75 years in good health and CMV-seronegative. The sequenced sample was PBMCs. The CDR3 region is CASSLKGGSYEQYF. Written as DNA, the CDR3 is TGTGCCAGCAGCTTGAAGGGCGGGAGCTACGAGCAGTACTTC.